The clone carrying this T cell receptor (beta chain) was seen only a few times. This specimen comes from a study of blood T cells in healthy people across ages. V lost 5 bases and J 1 base, leaving 16 bases between the germline ends. Germline V gene data show CDR1 as MNHEY and CDR2 as SMNVEV (reference sequence). The CDR3 is 16 residues long. Combining a sample-barcoded 5' primer with a J-beta primer mix, a second PCR ran for roughly 6 to 11 cycles. Per sample, CDR3-containing paired-end reads numbered at least 2.5 million. In TCRdb, the 5' RACE reads were re-called with MiXCR into one record per CDR3 protein. The table shows roughly 2 million distinct CDR3 sequences, with around 50% occurring only once.

This receptor was taken from a middle-aged woman in good health. The rearrangement uses TRBV27 and TRBJ2-3, with TRBD2 as a possible D gene (6 bases). The sample was blood. The CDR3 DNA follows: TGTGCCAGCAGTCGTCCGGGGAGGTCCCGCACAGATACGCAGTATTTT. Residues: CASSRPGRSRTDTQYF.